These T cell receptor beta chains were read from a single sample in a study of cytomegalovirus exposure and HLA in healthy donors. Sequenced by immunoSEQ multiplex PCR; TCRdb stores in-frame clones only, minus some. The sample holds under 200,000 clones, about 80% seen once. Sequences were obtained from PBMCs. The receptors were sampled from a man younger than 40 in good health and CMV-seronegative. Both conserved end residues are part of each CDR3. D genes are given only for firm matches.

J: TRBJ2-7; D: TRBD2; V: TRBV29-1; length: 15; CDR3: CSVEGSSGSTYEQYF
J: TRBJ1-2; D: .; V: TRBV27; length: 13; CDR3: CASSLWQFDGYTF
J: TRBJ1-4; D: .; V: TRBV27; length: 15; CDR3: CASRAGPATNEKLFF
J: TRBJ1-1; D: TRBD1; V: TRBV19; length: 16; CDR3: CASSTQPGQGWSEAFF
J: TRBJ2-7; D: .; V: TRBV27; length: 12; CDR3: CASSSQGNEQYF
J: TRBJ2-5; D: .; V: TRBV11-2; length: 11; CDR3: CASTAGETQYF
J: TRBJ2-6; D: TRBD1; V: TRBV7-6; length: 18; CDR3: CASRLTGGLLSGANVLTF
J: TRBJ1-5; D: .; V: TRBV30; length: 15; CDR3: CAWSDRGYSNQPQHF
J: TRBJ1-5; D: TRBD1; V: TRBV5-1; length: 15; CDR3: CASSLGQDPNQPQHF
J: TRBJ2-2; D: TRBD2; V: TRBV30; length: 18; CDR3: CAWSVGISGSLGTGELFF
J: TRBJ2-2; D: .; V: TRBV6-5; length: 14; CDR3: CASGGIANTGELFF
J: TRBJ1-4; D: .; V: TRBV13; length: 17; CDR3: CASSLGTSTGEGEKLFF
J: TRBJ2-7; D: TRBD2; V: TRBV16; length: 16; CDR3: CASSQSALAGSHEQYF
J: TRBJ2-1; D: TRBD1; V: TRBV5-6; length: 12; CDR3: CASSLPDREPFF
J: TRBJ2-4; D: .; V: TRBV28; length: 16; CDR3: CASSFSGTLAKNIQYF
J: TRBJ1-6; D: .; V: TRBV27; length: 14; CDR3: CASKWSSYNSPLHF
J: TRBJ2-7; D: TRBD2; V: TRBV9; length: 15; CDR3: CASSETGTSVYEQYF
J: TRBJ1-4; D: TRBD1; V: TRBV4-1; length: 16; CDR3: CASSQGTQGRNEKLFF
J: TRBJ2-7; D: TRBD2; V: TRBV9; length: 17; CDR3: CASSVAASGRAAYEQYF
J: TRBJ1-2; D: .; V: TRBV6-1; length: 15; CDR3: CASSANWGPEGGYTF
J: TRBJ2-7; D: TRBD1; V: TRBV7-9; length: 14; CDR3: CASSFGTGWNEQYF
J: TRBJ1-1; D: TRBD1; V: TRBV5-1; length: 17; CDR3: CASSRNGQGSMNTEAFF
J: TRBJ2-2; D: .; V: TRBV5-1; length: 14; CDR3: CASRVALNTGELFF
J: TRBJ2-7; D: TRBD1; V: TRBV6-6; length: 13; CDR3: CASSPGTGGEQYF
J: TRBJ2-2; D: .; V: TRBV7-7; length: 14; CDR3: CASSPRTGVGELFF
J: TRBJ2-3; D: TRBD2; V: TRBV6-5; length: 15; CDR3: CASSYGTSGSHTQYF
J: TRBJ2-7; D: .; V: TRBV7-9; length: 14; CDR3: CASSLAGTFYEQYF
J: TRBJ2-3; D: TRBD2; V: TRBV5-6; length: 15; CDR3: CASSGSGRYTDTQYF
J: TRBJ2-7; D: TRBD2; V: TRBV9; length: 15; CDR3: CASSPRTSAHGEQYF
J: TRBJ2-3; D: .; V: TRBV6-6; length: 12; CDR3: CASSHGVGTQYF
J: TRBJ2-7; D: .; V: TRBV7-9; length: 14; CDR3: CASSLEDKTYEQYF
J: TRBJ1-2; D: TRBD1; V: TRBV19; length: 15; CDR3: CASFTDRDRSYGHTF
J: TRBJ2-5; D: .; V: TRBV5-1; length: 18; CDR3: CASSLWMSAGKYQETQYF
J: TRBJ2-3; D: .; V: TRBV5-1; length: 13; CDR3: CASSSEGTDTQYF
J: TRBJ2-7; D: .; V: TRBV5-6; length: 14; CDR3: CASSLGLNRGEQYF
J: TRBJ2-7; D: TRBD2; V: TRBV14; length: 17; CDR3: CASSQGTSGSTAYEQYF
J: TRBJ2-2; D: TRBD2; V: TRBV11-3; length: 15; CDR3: CASSFTGTSGGELFF
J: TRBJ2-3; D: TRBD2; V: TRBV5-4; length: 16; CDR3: CASSLVGRVETDTQYF
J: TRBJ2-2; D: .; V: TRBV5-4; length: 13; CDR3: CASSLQLAGELFF
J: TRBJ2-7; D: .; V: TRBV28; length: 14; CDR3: CASSSPGTFYEQYF
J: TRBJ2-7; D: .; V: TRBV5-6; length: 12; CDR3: CASSPGAGGQYF
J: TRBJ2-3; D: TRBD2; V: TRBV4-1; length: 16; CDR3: CASSYPGTSATDTQYF
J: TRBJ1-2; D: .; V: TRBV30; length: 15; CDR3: CAWTLPGGGAYGYTF
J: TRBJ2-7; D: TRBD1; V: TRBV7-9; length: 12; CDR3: CASGTGLGEQYF
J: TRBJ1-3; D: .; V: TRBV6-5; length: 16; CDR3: CASSYRQGHAGNTIYF
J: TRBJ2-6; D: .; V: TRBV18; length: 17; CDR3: CASSAGTGVSGANVLTF
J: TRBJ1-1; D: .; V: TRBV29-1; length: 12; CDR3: CSVGEEGTEAFF
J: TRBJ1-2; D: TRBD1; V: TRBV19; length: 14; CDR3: CASSIGDRVLGYTF
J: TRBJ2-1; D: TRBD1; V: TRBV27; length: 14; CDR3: CASSLSYRGPEQFF
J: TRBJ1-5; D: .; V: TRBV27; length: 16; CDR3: CASSPRGQYSNQPQHF
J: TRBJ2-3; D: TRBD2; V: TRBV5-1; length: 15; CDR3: CASSPGTSGTDTQYF
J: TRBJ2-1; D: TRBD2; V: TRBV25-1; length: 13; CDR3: CASRTSGYNEQFF